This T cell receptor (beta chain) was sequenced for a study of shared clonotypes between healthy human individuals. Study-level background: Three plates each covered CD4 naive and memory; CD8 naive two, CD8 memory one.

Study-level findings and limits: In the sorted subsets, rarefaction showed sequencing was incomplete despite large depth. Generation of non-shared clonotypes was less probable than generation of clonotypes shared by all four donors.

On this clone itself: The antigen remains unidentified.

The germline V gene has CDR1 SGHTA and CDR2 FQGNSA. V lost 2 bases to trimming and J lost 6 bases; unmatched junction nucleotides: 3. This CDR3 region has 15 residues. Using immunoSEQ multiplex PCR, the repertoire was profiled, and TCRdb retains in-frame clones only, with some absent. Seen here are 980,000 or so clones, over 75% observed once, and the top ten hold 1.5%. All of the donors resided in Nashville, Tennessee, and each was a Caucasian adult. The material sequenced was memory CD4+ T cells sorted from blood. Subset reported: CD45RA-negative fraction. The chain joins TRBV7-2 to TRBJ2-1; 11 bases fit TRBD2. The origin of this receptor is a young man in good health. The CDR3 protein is CASSLTLAGGNEQFF. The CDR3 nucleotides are TGTGCCAGCAGCTTAACCCTAGCGGGAGGCAATGAGCAGTTCTTC.